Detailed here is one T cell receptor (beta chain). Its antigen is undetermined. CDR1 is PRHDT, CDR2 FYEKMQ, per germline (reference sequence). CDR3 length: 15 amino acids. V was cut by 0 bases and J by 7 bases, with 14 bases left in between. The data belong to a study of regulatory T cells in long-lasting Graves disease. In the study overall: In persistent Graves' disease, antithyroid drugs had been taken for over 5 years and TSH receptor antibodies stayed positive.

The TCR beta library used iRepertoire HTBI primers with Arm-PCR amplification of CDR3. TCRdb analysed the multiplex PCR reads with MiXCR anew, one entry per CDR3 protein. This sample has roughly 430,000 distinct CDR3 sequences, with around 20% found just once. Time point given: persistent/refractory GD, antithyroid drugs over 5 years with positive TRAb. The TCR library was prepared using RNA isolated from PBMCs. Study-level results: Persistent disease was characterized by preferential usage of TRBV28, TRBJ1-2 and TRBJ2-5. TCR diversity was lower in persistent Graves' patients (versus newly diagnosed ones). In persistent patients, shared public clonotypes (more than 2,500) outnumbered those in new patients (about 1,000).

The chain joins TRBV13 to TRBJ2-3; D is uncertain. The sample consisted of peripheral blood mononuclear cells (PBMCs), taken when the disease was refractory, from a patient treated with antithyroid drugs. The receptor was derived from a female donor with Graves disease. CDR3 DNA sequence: TGTGCCAGCAGCTTAGGTCAGGCCCGAGTTTATACGCAGTATTTT. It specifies CASSLGQARVYTQYF. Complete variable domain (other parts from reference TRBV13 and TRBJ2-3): AAGVIQSPRHLIKEKRETATLKCYPIPRHDTVYWYQQGPGQDPQFLISFYEKMQSDKGSIPDRFSAQQFSDYHSELNMSSLELGDSALYFCASSLGQARVYTQYFGPGTRLTVL.